The sequence of this T cell receptor (beta chain) was determined in a study of T cells in Graves' hyperthyroidism and ophthalmopathy. The TCR beta CDR3 regions underwent amplification using RNA transcripts as the source. RT-PCR in the first round (using the HTBI primer set) targeted the TCR CDR3. TCRdb called the multiplex PCR reads again in MiXCR, with one record for every CDR3 protein. The sample has roughly 580,000 distinct CDR3 sequences, approximately 13% seen once. This CDR3 contains 15 residues. Trimming took 3 bases from V and 3 from J, leaving 11 bases between them. The V gene's germline CDR1 is MDHEN and CDR2 SYDVKM. This clonotype was seen many times. Its antigen is currently unknown. Study-wide results and limits: Among clonotypes expanded in thyroid above 0.001, most were also found in blood. The model forecast ophthalmopathy, anticipating it by a median about 7 months before onset.

This receptor was identified in a woman aged 25 to 39 with Graves' hyperthyroidism that later progressed to Graves' ophthalmopathy. The sample consisted of blood. V gene TRBV28 combines with J gene TRBJ1-4; D is uncertain. The CDR3: CASSLSGAANEKLFF. The CDR3 nucleotides read TGTGCCAGCAGTTTGTCGGGAGCGGCTAATGAAAAACTGTTTTTT.